Listed below are T cell receptor beta chains from one sample, sequenced in a study of blood T cell repertoires in COVID-19. Clones were sequenced by immunoSEQ multiplex PCR, and TCRdb holds only the in-frame ones, with some missing. The sample records around 500,000 clones, 88% being singletons. The source material was PBMCs or T cells enriched from blood (not recorded which). The source is a middle-aged woman who had recovered from COVID-19. The CDR3 runs from the conserved cysteine through the conserved F or W. A D gene is named only where the DNA matches it firmly. Clone size is stated in some rows and not others, as once, few, many or a class when expanded.

TRBD2	TRBV6-1	TRBJ2-7	NA	CASSETGGGISYEQYF	TGTGCCAGCAGTGAAACGGGAGGGGGAATCTCCTACGAGCAGTACTTC
NA	TRBV4-3	TRBJ2-3	many	CASSQETNTDTQYF	TGCGCCAGCAGCCAAGAAACAAACACAGATACGCAGTATTTT
NA	TRBV7-6	TRBJ2-1	NA	CASSYAGGRSEQFF	TGTGCCAGCAGCTACGCCGGGGGGCGTAGTGAGCAGTTCTTC
NA	TRBV6-5	TRBJ2-7	once	CASSPTGPYEQYF	TGTGCCAGCAGTCCGACAGGACCCTACGAGCAGTACTTC
TRBD2	TRBV29-1	TRBJ2-2	NA	CSVAPLAGTGELFF	TGCAGCGTTGCCCCCCTAGCGGGCACCGGGGAGCTGTTTTTT
NA	TRBV6-2/TRBV6-3	TRBJ1-3	NA	CASSQRFGALGNTIYF	TGTGCCAGCAGTCAGCGATTCGGAGCTCTAGGAAACACCATATATTTT
NA	TRBV3-1/TRBV3-2	TRBJ1-4	NA	CASSQLRDQEKLFF	TGTGCCAGCAGCCAATTGAGGGATCAAGAAAAACTGTTTTTT
TRBD1	TRBV3-1/TRBV3-2	TRBJ2-7	NA	CASSQLLIQDRGYEQYF	TGTGCCAGCAGCCAGCTGCTAATCCAGGACAGGGGCTACGAGCAGTACTTC
TRBD2	TRBV7-6	TRBJ2-1	once	CASSLEGLAGLKQFF	TGTGCCAGCAGCTTAGAGGGACTAGCGGGACTGAAGCAGTTCTTC
TRBD1	TRBV5-1	TRBJ1-1	NA	CASSYRGMDTEAFF	TGCGCCAGCAGCTACAGGGGGATGGACACTGAAGCTTTCTTT
TRBD1	TRBV4-3	TRBJ1-1	NA	CASSQDPKSWDRNTEAFF	TGCGCCAGCAGCCAAGACCCGAAGTCGTGGGACAGAAACACTGAAGCTTTCTTT
TRBD1	TRBV7-6	TRBJ1-4	NA	CASSSLIAGDRDNEKLFF	TGTGCCAGCAGCTCCCTCATCGCTGGGGACAGGGATAATGAAAAACTGTTTTTT
NA	TRBV30	TRBJ1-1	few	CAWKNKAGTGAFF	TGTGCCTGGAAAAATAAAGCGGGGACGGGAGCTTTCTTT
TRBD1	TRBV24-1	TRBJ1-3	NA	CAPIYRGPGNTIYF	TGTGCCCCAATTTACAGGGGGCCTGGAAACACCATATATTTT
TRBD1	TRBV7-2	TRBJ1-4	NA	CASKHRGANEKLFF	TGTGCCAGCAAACACAGGGGGGCTAATGAAAAACTGTTTTTT
NA	TRBV6-1	TRBJ1-2	NA	CASSDRVLGGYTF	TGTGCCAGCAGTGACAGGGTGCTCGGTGGCTACACCTTC
NA	TRBV6-5	TRBJ1-2	NA	CASSYAGGLPYTF	TGTGCCAGCAGTTATGCGGGGGGTCTACCCTACACCTTC
NA	TRBV18	TRBJ1-1	NA	CASSPRGFVDTEAFF	TGTGCCAGCTCACCCAGAGGATTTGTAGACACTGAAGCTTTCTTT
NA	TRBV5-8	TRBJ2-7	NA	CASSLDNSYEQYF	TGTGCCAGCAGCTTGGATAACTCCTACGAGCAGTACTTC
TRBD1	TRBV7-2	TRBJ1-4	NA	CASSLGLKLGGGKLFF	TGTGCCAGCAGCTTAGGGCTTAAACTAGGGGGCGGAAAACTGTTTTTT
TRBD1	TRBV12-5	TRBJ1-1	NA	CASGSKRQGAGRAEAFF	TGTGCTAGTGGTTCAAAAAGACAGGGGGCCGGTAGGGCTGAAGCTTTCTTT
NA	TRBV3-1/TRBV3-2	TRBJ2-3	NA	CASSPSTDTQYF	TGTGCCAGCAGCCCGAGCACAGATACGCAGTATTTT
TRBD1	TRBV10-2	TRBJ1-5	many	CASPQGIQPQHF	TGCGCCAGCCCACAGGGGATTCAGCCCCAGCATTTT
NA	TRBV3-1/TRBV3-2	TRBJ1-6	NA	CASSQVRYRDYNSPLHF	TGTGCCAGCAGCCAAGTTCGTTACAGAGACTATAATTCACCCCTCCACTTT
NA	TRBV4-3	TRBJ2-1	NA	CASSQATAKWEQFF	TGCGCCAGCAGCCAAGCTACTGCAAAATGGGAGCAGTTCTTC
TRBD2	TRBV11-2	TRBJ2-1	NA	CASSLAATSGYYNEQFF	TGTGCCAGCAGCTTAGCCGCCACTAGCGGATATTACAATGAGCAGTTCTTC
NA	TRBV27	TRBJ1-2	NA	CASSSLTGRREANYGYTF	TGTGCCAGCAGTTCTCTGACAGGACGAAGAGAAGCTAACTATGGCTACACCTTC
TRBD1	TRBV5-1	TRBJ1-6	NA	CASSYSSTGMGSPLHF	TGCGCCAGCAGCTACTCGTCGACAGGGATGGGCTCACCCCTCCACTTT
TRBD1	TRBV11-2	TRBJ1-2	NA	CASSMDRGQFGYTF	TGTGCCAGCAGCATGGACAGGGGGCAGTTTGGCTACACCTTC
NA	TRBV6-2/TRBV6-3	TRBJ2-3	NA	CASSYSGARTTDTQYF	TGTGCCAGCAGTTACTCGGGGGCCCGAACGACAGATACGCAGTATTTT
NA	TRBV12-3/TRBV12-4	TRBJ1-2	NA	CASSRGGNGYTF	TGTGCCAGCAGTAGGGGGGGTAATGGCTACACCTTC
TRBD1	TRBV7-2	TRBJ1-5	NA	CASSPVGTGGSQPQHF	TGTGCCAGCAGCCCAGTTGGGACAGGGGGCTCTCAGCCCCAGCATTTT
NA	TRBV19	TRBJ2-7	NA	CASSIDGSYEQYF	TGTGCCAGTAGTATTGATGGCAGCTACGAGCAGTACTTC
NA	TRBV6-5	TRBJ1-6	NA	CASSSGMRNSPLHF	TGTGCCAGCAGTTCCGGGATGCGTAATTCACCCCTCCACTTT
NA	TRBV7-9	TRBJ1-2	NA	CASSPERGTVYGYTF	TGTGCCAGCAGCCCCGAGCGGGGGACCGTCTATGGCTACACCTTC
NA	TRBV5-4	TRBJ2-3	once	CASSLVSGGGSTDTQYF	TGTGCCAGCAGCCTAGTATCTGGGGGAGGTAGCACAGATACGCAGTATTTT
NA	TRBV5-6	TRBJ1-4	once	CASSLGAPGEKLFF	TGTGCCAGCAGCTTGGGGGCCCCGGGAGAAAAACTGTTTTTT
TRBD2	TRBV9	TRBJ2-1	once	CASSVFGGRGDEQFF	TGTGCCAGCAGCGTTTTTGGCGGGAGGGGGGATGAGCAGTTCTTC
NA	TRBV5-5	TRBJ1-1	NA	CASSSLRDSNTEAFF	TGTGCCAGCAGCTCCCTCCGCGACAGTAACACTGAAGCTTTCTTT
TRBD1	TRBV5-1	TRBJ1-1	NA	CASSLDREFGTEAFF	TGCGCCAGCAGCTTAGACAGGGAGTTCGGCACTGAAGCTTTCTTT
TRBD1	TRBV11-3	TRBJ1-2	NA	CASSRQGINYGYTF	TGTGCCAGCAGCCGACAGGGTATTAACTATGGCTACACCTTC
NA	TRBV19	TRBJ2-7	few	CASSRWQGPYEQYF	TGTGCCAGTAGTAGGTGGCAGGGCCCCTACGAGCAGTACTTC
TRBD2	TRBV24-1	TRBJ2-3	NA	CATSDWRENTDTQYF	TGTGCCACCAGTGATTGGCGGGAGAACACAGATACGCAGTATTTT
NA	TRBV2	TRBJ1-6	NA	CASTWESYNSPLHF	TGTGCCAGCACTTGGGAGTCTTATAATTCACCCCTCCACTTT
NA	TRBV15	TRBJ2-6	NA	CATSRDPDREIPSGANVLTF	TGTGCCACCAGCAGAGATCCGGACAGAGAGATTCCCTCTGGGGCCAACGTCCTGACTTTC
TRBD1	TRBV7-9	TRBJ1-1	NA	CASRSTGANTEAFF	TGTGCCAGCAGAAGCACAGGGGCGAACACTGAAGCTTTCTTT
TRBD1	TRBV7-2	TRBJ1-2	once	CASTQDRGDYGYTF	TGTGCCAGCACCCAAGACAGGGGAGACTATGGCTACACCTTC
TRBD2	TRBV3-1/TRBV3-2	TRBJ2-3	NA	CASSTSAYSSTDTQYF	TGTGCCAGCAGCACTAGCGCCTACTCTAGCACAGATACGCAGTATTTT
TRBD2	TRBV6-2/TRBV6-3	TRBJ2-1	NA	CASSYRSGLGNEQFF	TGTGCCAGCAGTTACAGGTCGGGACTAGGCAATGAGCAGTTCTTC
TRBD2	TRBV24-1	TRBJ2-1	NA	CATTPPTSYSYNEQFF	TGTGCCACCACCCCACCGACTAGCTACTCCTACAATGAGCAGTTCTTC
NA	TRBV3-1/TRBV3-2	TRBJ1-5	NA	CASSLGLGNQPQHF	TGTGCCAGCAGCCTGGGACTTGGCAATCAGCCCCAGCATTTT
NA	TRBV5-4	TRBJ1-4	NA	CASSLTTNEKLFF	TGTGCCAGCAGCCTTACAACTAATGAAAAACTGTTTTTT
TRBD2	TRBV7-2	TRBJ2-2	NA	CASSFTSGRAETGELFF	TGTGCCAGCAGCTTCACCAGCGGGAGGGCCGAAACCGGGGAGCTGTTTTTT
NA	TRBV5-4	TRBJ1-1	NA	CASTPSTENTEAFF	TGTGCCAGCACCCCTTCGACAGAGAACACTGAAGCTTTCTTT
NA	TRBV18	TRBJ2-2	NA	CASSRNGGENTGELFF	TGTGCCAGCTCACGAAACGGCGGGGAGAACACCGGGGAGCTGTTTTTT